This passage covers 5 T cell receptor beta chains from one sample sequenced in a study of OX40 agonist ivuxolimab in advanced cancers. Libraries were constructed by the immunoSEQ multiplex PCR assay. The table was pulled from immuneACCESS by TCRdb, which kept in-frame rearrangements only. Such tables lose some clones; where checked, under half of the loss comes from unresolved V genes, and the rest has no known cause. The sample table shows 20,000 or so clones, and roughly 80% are seen once. The biggest ten clones account for just over 3% of the sample. The sequencing used CD4+ or CD8+ T cells sorted from blood, collected in a trial of the OX40 agonist ivuxolimab. These receptors all stem from an adult with an advanced solid tumor such as melanoma, head and neck, liver or kidney cancer.

V gene TRBV15 combines with J gene TRBJ2-3, with no clear D. CDR3 length: 16 residues. The germline V gene encodes CDR1 LNHNV and CDR2 YYDKDF (reference sequence). Trimming shortened V by 0 bases and J by 0 bases, and 10 bases separated the two germline ends. The CDR3 loop reads CATSRDLGTSTDTQYF. The DNA for the CDR3 is TGTGCCACCAGCAGAGATCTCGGCACCAGCACAGATACGCAGTATTTT. Full variable domain (missing parts from reference TRBV15 and TRBJ2-3): DAMVIQNPRYQVTQFGKPVTLSCSQTLNHNVMYWYQQKSSQAPKLLFHYYDKDFNNEADTPDNFQSRRPNTSFCFLDIRSPGLGDTAMYLCATSRDLGTSTDTQYFGPGTRLTVL.

The chain carries TRBV27 and TRBJ2-1, with D hard to call. CDR3 size: 14 residues. Germline CDR1 MNHEY, CDR2 SMNVEV (reference sequence). Trimming shortened V by 6 bases and J by 0 bases, and 9 bases separated the two germline ends. The CDR3 sequence is CASRQTSSYNEQFF. CDR3 coding DNA: TGTGCCAGCAGACAGACGAGCTCCTACAATGAGCAGTTCTTC.

The table lists this clone with a few counts. This chain uses TRBV6-6 with TRBJ2-7, with D maybe TRBD2 (5 bases). V dropped 2 bases and J dropped 2 bases, with 10 bases sitting between them. The CDR3 loop spans 14 amino acids. Germline assignment: CDR1 MNHNY and CDR2 SVGAGI (reference sequence). CDR3 protein: CASSYGSYAYEQYF. CDR3 nucleotide sequence: TGTGCCAGCAGTTACGGGAGCTATGCCTACGAGCAGTACTTC.

This chain joins TRBV14 and TRBJ2-1, with TRBD2 as a possible D gene (5 bases). The germline V gene encodes CDR1 SGHDN and CDR2 FVKESK. The CDR3 has 11 amino acids. V was cut by 6 bases and J by 8 bases, with 8 bases left in between. This chain's CDR3 is CASRRGYEQFF. CDR3 sequence (DNA): TGTGCCAGCAGACGCGGGTATGAGCAGTTCTTC.

The chain joins TRBV5-1 to TRBJ2-7; D remains unclear. CDR3 length: 16 amino acids. The V end was cut by 3 bases, the J end by 0 bases, with 16 bases between. Per the germline V gene, CDR1 is SGHRS and CDR2 is YFSETQ. The CDR3 DNA reads TGCGCCAGCAGCTGGGCAGCCAGGCAGAGCTCCTACGAGCAGTACTTC. Translation: CASSWAARQSSYEQYF.